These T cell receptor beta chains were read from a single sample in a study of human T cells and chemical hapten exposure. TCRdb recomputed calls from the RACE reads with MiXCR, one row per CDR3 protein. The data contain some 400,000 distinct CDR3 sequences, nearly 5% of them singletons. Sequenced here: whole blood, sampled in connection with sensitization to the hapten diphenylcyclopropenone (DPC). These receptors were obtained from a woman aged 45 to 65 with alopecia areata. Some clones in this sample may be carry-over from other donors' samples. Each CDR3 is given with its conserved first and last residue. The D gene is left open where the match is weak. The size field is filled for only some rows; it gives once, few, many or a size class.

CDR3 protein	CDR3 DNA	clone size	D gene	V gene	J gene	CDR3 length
CSARTGPYEQYF	TGCAGTGCCCGGACAGGACCCTACGAGCAGTACTTC	many	TRBD1	TRBV20-1	TRBJ2-7	12
CASNEDTDTQYF	TGCGCCAGCAATGAGGACACAGATACGCAGTATTTT	many	NA	TRBV5-1	TRBJ2-3	12
CASRTGLEETQYF	TGTGCCAGCCGGACAGGTCTTGAAGAGACCCAGTACTTC	few	TRBD1	TRBV27	TRBJ2-5	13
CSVEGRENTGELFF	TGCAGCGTTGAGGGCAGGGAGAACACCGGGGAGCTGTTTTTT	many	NA	TRBV29-1	TRBJ2-2	14
CSATPIRGGTDTQYF	TGCAGTGCTACCCCGATACGGGGGGGCACAGATACGCAGTATTTT	many	TRBD2	TRBV20-1	TRBJ2-3	15
CASSSYRDRGYEQYF	TGTGCCAGCAGCTCATACCGGGACAGGGGCTACGAGCAGTACTTC	NA	TRBD1	TRBV7-8	TRBJ2-7	15
CASSEVQGANQPQHF	TGTGCCAGCAGTGAAGTCCAGGGGGCGAATCAGCCCCAGCATTTT	many	TRBD1	TRBV2	TRBJ1-5	15
CASHHAGGGDTQYF	TGTGCCAGCCACCACGCGGGAGGAGGAGATACGCAGTATTTT	NA	TRBD2	TRBV3-1	TRBJ2-3	14
CSAGNSGAGNTEAFF	TGCAGTGCTGGAAACTCAGGGGCTGGTAACACTGAAGCTTTCTTT	few	NA	TRBV20-1	TRBJ1-1	15
CASRGTAEQYF	TGTGCCAGCAGGGGGACGGCCGAGCAGTACTTC	many	NA	TRBV3-1	TRBJ2-7	11
CASSEPGYRETQYF	TGTGCCAGCAGTGAACCAGGGTATAGAGAGACCCAGTACTTC	few	NA	TRBV25-1	TRBJ2-5	14
CASSYVLATGELFF	TGTGCCAGCAGTTACGTACTAGCAACTGGGGAGCTGTTTTTT	many	NA	TRBV6-6	TRBJ2-2	14
CASSYREKSYGYTF	TGTGCCAGCAGCTACAGGGAGAAGAGCTATGGCTACACCTTC	few	NA	TRBV2	TRBJ1-2	14
CSARAVDRADYEQYF	TGCAGTGCTAGAGCTGTGGACAGGGCTGACTACGAGCAGTACTTC	NA	TRBD1	TRBV20-1	TRBJ2-7	15
CASSLGTRFSSTDTQYF	TGTGCCAGCAGTTTAGGGACTCGCTTCTCTAGCACAGATACGCAGTATTTT	NA	NA	TRBV12-3/TRBV12-4	TRBJ2-3	17
CASSWEETQYF	TGCGCCAGCAGCTGGGAAGAGACCCAGTACTTC	many	NA	TRBV5-1	TRBJ2-5	11
CATSREGTGYEQYF	TGTGCCACCAGCAGAGAGGGAACCGGCTACGAGCAGTACTTC	few	NA	TRBV15	TRBJ2-7	14
CASSSNSLYGYTF	TGTGCCAGCAGTTCAAACAGCCTCTATGGCTACACCTTC	many	NA	TRBV12-3/TRBV12-4	TRBJ1-2	13
CASSLSGGSWNIQYF	TGTGCCAGCAGTTTAAGTGGGGGTTCGTGGAACATTCAGTACTTC	few	NA	TRBV27	TRBJ2-4	15
CASSLILAGDTGELFF	TGTGCCAGCAGCTTAATACTAGCGGGCGACACCGGGGAGCTGTTTTTT	few	TRBD2	TRBV7-9	TRBJ2-2	16
CASSSPHRGRGTEAFF	TGTGCCAGCAGTTCCCCGCACAGGGGGCGCGGGACTGAAGCTTTCTTT	many	TRBD1	TRBV27	TRBJ1-1	16
CASGSEGAYGYTF	TGTGCCAGCGGCTCCGAGGGGGCCTATGGCTACACCTTC	NA	TRBD1	TRBV28	TRBJ1-2	13
CASSSLSQGSHSPLHF	TGTGCCAGCAGTTCCCTCAGCCAGGGTTCACATTCACCCCTCCACTTT	NA	NA	TRBV7-6	TRBJ1-6	16
CSATRSGGLYGYTF	TGCAGTGCCACCCGATCGGGGGGCCTCTATGGCTACACCTTC	many	NA	TRBV20-1	TRBJ1-2	14
CASSSLTGEYGYTF	TGTGCCAGCAGTTCATTGACAGGGGAGTATGGCTACACCTTC	many	TRBD1	TRBV6-5	TRBJ1-2	14
CSARKGQGGQPQHF	TGCAGTGCTAGGAAGGGACAGGGTGGTCAGCCCCAGCATTTT	many	TRBD1	TRBV20-1	TRBJ1-5	14
CASSEVDSEEAFF	TGTGCCAGCAGTGAGGTGGACAGTGAGGAAGCTTTCTTT	NA	NA	TRBV6-1	TRBJ1-1	13
CASSPTPIIRGYTF	TGCGCCAGCAGCCCGACCCCAATTATACGCGGCTACACCTTC	many	NA	TRBV4-1	TRBJ1-2	14
CATSSPILSNQPQHF	TGTGCCACCAGCAGTCCGATTCTAAGCAATCAGCCCCAGCATTTT	few	NA	TRBV15	TRBJ1-5	15
CASSEAGDTQYF	TGTGCCAGCAGTGAAGCGGGAGATACGCAGTATTTT	many	NA	TRBV6-1	TRBJ2-3	12
CASSPDAGEQYF	TGTGCCAGCAGTCCGGACGCCGGTGAGCAGTACTTC	many	NA	TRBV27	TRBJ2-7	12
CASSLATTRGPYEQYF	TGTGCCAGCAGCTTAGCGACTACCCGGGGCCCCTACGAGCAGTACTTC	many	NA	TRBV7-2	TRBJ2-7	16
CASSVAREAGANVLTF	TGTGCCAGCAGCGTAGCTAGGGAGGCTGGGGCCAACGTCCTGACTTTC	many	NA	TRBV9	TRBJ2-6	16
CASSPWDRGSNYGYTF	TGTGCCAGCAGCCCATGGGACAGAGGATCTAACTATGGCTACACCTTC	many	TRBD1	TRBV14	TRBJ1-2	16
CSAPGQDVNYGYTF	TGCAGTGCTCCGGGACAGGACGTTAACTATGGCTACACCTTC	many	TRBD1	TRBV20-1	TRBJ1-2	14
CASSSGTGASQPQHF	TGTGCCAGCAGTTCCGGGACAGGGGCATCTCAGCCCCAGCATTTT	many	TRBD1	TRBV12-3/TRBV12-4	TRBJ1-5	15
CASSETGVYEQFF	TGTGCCAGCAGCGAGACAGGGGTCTATGAGCAGTTCTTC	NA	TRBD1	TRBV7-2	TRBJ2-1	13